One and the same sample provided the 30 T cell receptor beta chains below, sequenced in a study of T cells in localized non-small cell lung cancer. Libraries were prepared by immunoSEQ multiplex PCR; TCRdb keeps only in-frame clonotypes and omits some of them. The sample consists of some 41,000 clones, approximately 80% of them appearing once. The sequenced sample was PBMCs, obtained before any cancer treatment. These receptors all come from a man between 35 and 75 years old with stage II lung adenocarcinoma.

The chain employs TRBV28 and TRBJ1-1, with 10 bases aligning to TRBD1. The CDR3 extends over 15 amino acids. The V gene end was trimmed by 5 bases and the J gene end by 4 bases; junction bases not matched to a gene: 7. In germline, CDR1 is MDHEN, CDR2 SYDVKM. CDR3 in DNA: TGTGCCAGCAGTAGACCGGGACAGGGGATCACTGAAGCTTTCTTT. Translation: CASSRPGQGITEAFF.

The J gene is TRBJ1-1, the V gene TRBV29-1; D possibly corresponds to TRBD1 (5 bases). Germline V CDR1 and CDR2: SQVTM, ANQGSEA. The length of the CDR3 is 12 residues. V dropped 4 bases and J dropped 6 bases, with 12 bases sitting between them. CDR3 protein: CSVVGDGAEAFF. CDR3 nucleotide sequence: TGCAGCGTTGTGGGGGATGGGGCTGAAGCTTTCTTT.

The V gene is TRBV2, the J gene TRBJ2-3; 7 bases are shared with TRBD2. The CDR3 length is 16 residues. The J segment lost 4 bases and the V segment lost 1 base, leaving 8 bases of the junction unmatched. Germline lookup yields CDR1 SNHLY and CDR2 FYNNEI. The CDR3 DNA is TGTGCCAGCAGTGAAGGGACGGGTCGGGGGGCAGATACGCAGTATTTT. This translates into CASSEGTGRGADTQYF. Looking up the rest from reference TRBV2 and TRBJ2-3 gives the full variable domain: EPEVTQTPSHQVTQMGQEVILRCVPISNHLYFYWYRQILGQKVEFLVSFYNNEISEKSEIFDDQFSVERPDGSNFTLKIRSTKLEDSAMYFCASSEGTGRGADTQYFGPGTRLTVL.

DNA of the CDR3: TGCGCCAGCAGCCAAGGGGCAGGGGGCCACGAGCAGTACTTC. Translating gives CASSQGAGGHEQYF. The chain has TRBV5-1 and TRBJ2-7; 8 bases are a match to TRBD1. The germline V gene encodes CDR1 SGHRS and CDR2 YFSETQ. The CDR3 has 14 amino acids. Trimming took 4 bases from V and 5 from J; bases not matched to a gene: 8.

V is TRBV27 and J is TRBJ1-1; TRBD1 is a possible D gene (5 bases). The germline gives CDR1 MNHEY, CDR2 SMNVEV (reference sequence). This CDR3 contains 15 residues. Trimming removed 2 bases at V and 4 bases at J, with 14 bases between. The CDR3 spells CASSLGGTGGTEAFF. DNA of the CDR3: TGTGCCAGCAGTTTAGGGGGGACGGGGGGCACTGAAGCTTTCTTT.

The chain has TRBV19 and TRBJ1-2; 7 bases fit TRBD1. J was trimmed by 2 bases and V by 3 bases; bases with no gene match: 6. Germline-derived CDR1 and CDR2 are LNHDA and SQIVND (reference sequence). The CDR3 extends over 15 amino acids. DNA of the CDR3: TGTGCCAGTAGTATTAGGGAGGGGGCAAACTATGGCTACACCTTC. This encodes CASSIREGANYGYTF.

This chain links TRBV11-2 with TRBJ1-2, with TRBD1 identical over 7 bases. Germline CDR1 and CDR2: SGHAT and FQNNGV. The CDR3 contains 16 residues. V lost 1 base to trimming and J lost 7 bases; unmatched junction nucleotides: 12. CDR3 sequence: CASSLGVTGAPSGYTF. The DNA for the CDR3 is TGTGCCAGCAGCTTAGGAGTTACAGGGGCACCTAGTGGCTACACCTTC.

This chain joins TRBV7-9 and TRBJ2-7; 8 bases are shared with TRBD1. CDR3 length: 16 residues. Germline-derived CDR1 and CDR2 are SEHNR and FQNEAQ (reference sequence). Trimming at V came to 5 bases and at J to 5 bases, leaving 14 bases not matched to a gene. CDR3 coding DNA: TGTGCCAGCAGCCCTAGTAGACAGGGGCCATCTCACGAGCAGTACTTC. Encoded protein: CASSPSRQGPSHEQYF.

V usage is TRBV5-8 and J usage is TRBJ1-3, with D possibly TRBD1 on 5 matching bases. Germline CDR1 is SGHTS and CDR2 is YDEGEE. Trimming stripped 0 bases from V and 0 bases from J, with 10 bases between. The CDR3 runs to 16 residues. CDR3 bases: TGTGCCAGCAGCTTGGGGGGACGCGACTCTGGAAACACCATATATTTT. Translated: CASSLGGRDSGNTIYF.

The chain combines TRBV19 with TRBJ2-1; D gene unclear. Trimming pared 3 bases from V and 8 bases from J, leaving 14 bases between. The germline CDR1 and CDR2 sequences are LNHDA and SQIVND (reference sequence). CDR3 size: 14 residues. The CDR3, as DNA: TGTGCCAGTAGTATCATGTCAGCCATCCATGAGCAGTTCTTC. It codes for CASSIMSAIHEQFF.

J is TRBJ2-3 and V is TRBV9, with D uncertain. From germline, CDR1 is SGDLS and CDR2 YYNGEE. The CDR3 spans 15 residues. The V and J ends lost 4 bases and 2 bases respectively, with 14 bases between them. The CDR3 is CASSSLDGFTDTQYF. The CDR3 nucleotides are TGTGCCAGCAGCTCCCTAGACGGGTTCACAGATACGCAGTATTTT.

J is TRBJ2-3 and V is TRBV7-9, with 10 bases fitting TRBD1. The V segment lost 4 bases and the J segment 3 bases; nucleotides outside the gene matches: 4. The germline CDR1 and CDR2 sequences are SEHNR and FQNEAQ (reference sequence). There are 15 residues in the CDR3. The CDR3 sequence is CASSSGQGITDTQYF. The CDR3 coding sequence is TGTGCCAGCAGCTCGGGACAGGGGATTACAGATACGCAGTATTTT.

This chain links TRBV11-2 with TRBJ2-3; TRBD1 might be the D (6 bases). The CDR3 loop spans 16 amino acids. Germline V lookup: CDR1 SGHAT, CDR2 FQNNGV. V lost 2 bases and J 0 bases, leaving 12 bases between the germline ends. In DNA form, the CDR3 reads TGTGCCAGCAGCTTAAGAGGGGGTCACAGCACAGATACGCAGTATTTT. It translates to CASSLRGGHSTDTQYF.

This clone showed up just once. This chain uses TRBV9 with TRBJ1-2, with D maybe TRBD1 (5 bases). The V end lost 1 base, the J end lost 0 bases, and 10 bases lay between the germline ends. From germline, CDR1 is SGDLS and CDR2 YYNGEE. The length of the CDR3 is 15 residues. CDR3 DNA sequence: TGTGCCAGCAGCGTATCGGGGGACCCTAACTATGGCTACACCTTC. It translates to CASSVSGDPNYGYTF.

The chain employs TRBV19 and TRBJ1-1; TRBD1 matches 7 bases. In germline, CDR1 is LNHDA, CDR2 SQIVND (reference sequence). Trimming removed 5 bases from V and 4 bases from J; junction bases left unmatched: 7. This CDR3 has 14 amino acids. The DNA for the CDR3 is TGTGCCAGTAGTGTTACAGGGGTTGGCACTGAAGCTTTCTTT. Residues: CASSVTGVGTEAFF.

V is TRBV5-1 and J is TRBJ1-2, with D perhaps TRBD1 (5 bases). The CDR3 sequence is 16 residues long. Trimming removed 1 base from V and 7 bases from J, with 20 bases in between. The V gene's germline CDR1 is SGHRS and CDR2 YFSETQ. CDR3 loop: CASSLSSGGRVGGYTF. As DNA, the CDR3 is TGCGCCAGCAGCTTGTCTTCAGGTGGCAGGGTCGGTGGCTACACCTTC.

This clone has just one count. V usage is TRBV9 and J usage is TRBJ2-5, with D tentatively TRBD2 (6 bases). Per the germline V gene, CDR1 is SGDLS and CDR2 is YYNGEE. The CDR3 totals 13 residues. V was trimmed by 3 bases and J by 5 bases, leaving 11 bases between them. The CDR3 nucleotides are TGTGCCAGCAGCGCAAGACTAGGGGAGACCCAGTACTTC. It encodes CASSARLGETQYF.

This clone was picked up a small number of times. The V gene is TRBV28, the J gene TRBJ1-2; 10 nucleotides match TRBD1. CDR1 and CDR2 (germline): MDHEN, SYDVKM. After removal of 4 bases from V and 7 bases from J, the junction contained 15 bases not matched to a gene. CDR3 length equals 17 residues. CDR3 sequence: CASSSRQGAGLRIGYTF. DNA of the CDR3: TGTGCCAGCAGTTCCAGACAGGGGGCAGGGTTGAGGATTGGCTACACCTTC.

This chain's CDR3 is CASSFGLAGSGLHEQFF. DNA for the CDR3: TGTGCCAGCAGCTTCGGCTTAGCGGGGAGCGGTCTACATGAGCAGTTCTTC. The genes are TRBV7-9 and TRBJ2-1; 8 bases match TRBD2. The CDR3 loop spans 17 amino acids. The V segment lost 3 bases and the J segment 8 bases; nucleotides outside the gene matches: 15. CDR1 is SEHNR and CDR2 is FQNEAQ in the germline V gene (reference sequence).

J is TRBJ2-7 and V is TRBV5-5, with TRBD1 matching over 10 bases. In germline, CDR1 is SGHKS, CDR2 YYEKEE (reference sequence). The V and J ends lost 5 bases and 6 bases, in that order; junction bases with no gene match: 17. This CDR3 spans 17 amino acids. The CDR3 is CASSKPLRDRGLGEQYF. CDR3 sequence (DNA): TGTGCCAGCAGTAAACCACTTCGGGACAGGGGCCTCGGCGAGCAGTACTTC.

This clone is judged medium-sized. The chain carries TRBV4-2 and TRBJ2-5, with 7 bases matching TRBD2. V lost 4 bases, J lost 2 bases, and 7 bases stayed unmatched. CDR1 is LGHNA, CDR2 YNFKEQ, per germline. The CDR3 runs to 15 residues. DNA for the CDR3: TGTGCCAGCAGCCTGAAGCGGGGAGCTCAAGAGACCCAGTACTTC. This gives the protein CASSLKRGAQETQYF.

The rearrangement joins TRBV10-3 to TRBJ2-1; 8 nucleotides agree with TRBD2. The CDR3 is 12 residues long. Germline CDR1 and CDR2: ENHRY and SYGVKD. The CDR3 coding sequence is TGTGGATCGGGACTAGATAAGGGAGAGCAGTTCTTC. It translates to CGSGLDKGEQFF.

The chain is built from TRBV5-1 and TRBJ2-5; D uncertain. The germline V gene encodes CDR1 SGHRS and CDR2 YFSETQ. This CDR3 has 14 residues. The V end was cut by 3 bases, the J end by 5 bases, with 14 bases between. CDR3 residues: CASSYSAVKETQYF. For the CDR3, the DNA is TGCGCCAGCAGCTACTCCGCCGTGAAGGAGACCCAGTACTTC.

V and J are TRBV5-4 and TRBJ1-2; perhaps TRBD1 as D (5 bases). Trimming took 4 bases from V and 4 from J, leaving 26 bases between them. This CDR3 comprises 18 residues. Germline lookup yields CDR1 SGHNT and CDR2 YYREEE (reference sequence). CDR3: CASSLPGGTRALSYGYTF. CDR3 bases: TGTGCCAGCAGCCTGCCCGGTGGTACCAGGGCACTTTCCTATGGCTACACCTTC. Together with reference TRBV5-4 and TRBJ1-2, the CDR3 gives the full variable domain: ETGVTQSPTHLIKTRGQQVTLRCSSQSGHNTVSWYQQALGQGPQFIFQYYREEENGRGNFPPRFSGLQFPNYSSELNVNALELDDSALYLCASSLPGGTRALSYGYTFGSGTRLTVV.

This chain links TRBV11-2 with TRBJ1-6; D is undetermined. Per germline, CDR1 SGHAT and CDR2 FQNNGV. The V end lost 0 bases, the J end lost 13 bases, and 13 bases lay between the germline ends. There are 14 residues in the CDR3. CDR3 sequence reads: CASSLEGTGRPLHF. The CDR3 DNA follows: TGTGCCAGCAGCTTAGAAGGAACCGGGAGGCCCCTCCACTTT.

V gene TRBV30 combines with J gene TRBJ2-3; D is undetermined. The germline gives CDR1 GTSNPN, CDR2 SVGIG (reference sequence). The CDR3 has 13 amino acids. Trimming took 8 bases from V and 2 from J, leaving 14 bases between them. The CDR3 DNA is TGTGCCACCCACGACGGAAACACAGATACGCAGTATTTT. Its protein is CATHDGNTDTQYF.

The chain combines TRBV4-2 with TRBJ2-5; D might be TRBD1 (5 bases). The V gene lost 4 bases and the J gene lost 7 bases, with 22 bases spanning the gap. CDR1 and CDR2 from the germline V gene are LGHNA and YNFKEQ. The CDR3 is made up of 16 amino acids. The CDR3 bases are TGTGCCAGCAGCCCCACTTTAGAAGGGGCCCGCGGGACCCAGTACTTC. It specifies CASSPTLEGARGTQYF.

Written as DNA, the CDR3 is TGTGCCGGGACGGACAGGGCGGGTGGCTACACCTTC. Translation gives CAGTDRAGGYTF. V and J are TRBV19 and TRBJ1-2, with 8 bases that match TRBD1. Germline V gene data show CDR1 as LNHDA and CDR2 as SQIVND (reference sequence). The ends lost 11 bases at V and 7 bases at J; junction bases unmatched: 9. The CDR3 contains 12 residues.

The chain combines TRBV28 with TRBJ2-4; 10 nucleotides match TRBD2. Germline CDR1 reads MDHEN; CDR2 reads SYDVKM. The V gene end was trimmed by 1 base and the J gene end by 8 bases; junction bases not matched to a gene: 8. The CDR3 runs 16 residues. The CDR3 nucleotides are TGTGCCAGCAGTTTATTGAGCGGGAGGGTGAATGACATTCAGTACTTC. Encoded protein: CASSLLSGRVNDIQYF.

This clone was seen only a few times. Because the CDR3 is missing its conserved closing phenylalanine or tryptophan, this is likely a read error. The DNA is left out, because the CDR3 cannot be placed on it with certainty; the CDR3 is given as TCRdb lists it. The chain combines TRBV19 with TRBJ2-7. The CDR3 contains 9 residues when both ends are counted. Germline values: CDR1 LNHDA, CDR2 SQIVND (reference sequence). CDR3 sequence reads: CASSIPPFG.